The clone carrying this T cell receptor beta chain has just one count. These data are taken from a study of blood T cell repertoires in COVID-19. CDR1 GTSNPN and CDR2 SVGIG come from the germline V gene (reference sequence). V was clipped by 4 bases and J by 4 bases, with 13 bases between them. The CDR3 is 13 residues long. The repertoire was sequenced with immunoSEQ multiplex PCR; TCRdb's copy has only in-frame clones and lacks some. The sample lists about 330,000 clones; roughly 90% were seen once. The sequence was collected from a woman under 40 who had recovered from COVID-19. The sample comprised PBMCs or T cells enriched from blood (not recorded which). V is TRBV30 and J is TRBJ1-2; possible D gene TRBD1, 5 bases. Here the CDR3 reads CAWTAGTFYGYTF. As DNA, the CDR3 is TGTGCCTGGACGGCGGGGACGTTCTATGGCTACACCTTC.